This T cell receptor beta chain is drawn from a study of control samples from healthy donors and cancer patients. This table comes from immunoSEQ multiplex PCR, and its TCRdb copy is limited to in-frame clones, with some not included. The data contain 100,000 to 150,000 clones, about 90% of them singletons. Germline V gene sequence: CDR1 SGDLS, CDR2 YYNGEE. This CDR3 has 15 amino acids. V dropped 0 bases and J dropped 1 base, with 10 bases sitting between them. V is TRBV9 and J is TRBJ1-2, with D uncertain. The source is a man between 18 and 35 years old in good health. The sample comprised blood. The CDR3 region is CASSVDRVGNYGYTF. CDR3 nucleotide sequence: TGTGCCAGCAGCGTAGATCGGGTTGGTAACTATGGCTACACCTTC.